The clone carrying this T cell receptor (beta chain) was counted at least ten times. Its antigen is still unknown. In germline, CDR1 is MNHEY, CDR2 SMNVEV (reference sequence). V was clipped by 5 bases and J by 4 bases, with 15 bases between them. This CDR3 contains 14 residues. After template switching added a universal primer site, the resulting cDNA carried unique molecular identifiers. TCRdb analysed the 5' RACE reads with MiXCR anew, one entry per CDR3 protein. The sample holds around 670,000 distinct CDR3 sequences, 5.5% to 6.5% seen once. The entry originates in a study of identical twins. The study's findings and limits: Sequences that were out-of-frame, alpha and twin-shared displayed an excess of low generation probability.

The sequenced sample consisted of naive T cells sorted from blood. The chain combines TRBV27 with TRBJ2-7; D remains unclear. The TCR sequence derives from a man in his late teens or twenties in good health. The CDR3 sequence is CASSPTIVIYEQYF. The CDR3 coding sequence is TGTGCCAGCAGTCCTACAATCGTGATATACGAGCAGTACTTC.